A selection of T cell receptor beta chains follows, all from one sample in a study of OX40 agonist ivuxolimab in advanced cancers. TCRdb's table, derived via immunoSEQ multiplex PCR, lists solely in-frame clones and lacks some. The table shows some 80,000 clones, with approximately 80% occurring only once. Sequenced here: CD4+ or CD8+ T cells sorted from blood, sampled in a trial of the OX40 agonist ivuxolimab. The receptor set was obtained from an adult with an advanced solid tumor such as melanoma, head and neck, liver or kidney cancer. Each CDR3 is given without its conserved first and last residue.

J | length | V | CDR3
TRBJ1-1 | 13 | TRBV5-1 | ASSGGQELNTEAF
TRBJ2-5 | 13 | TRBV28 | ASSQAGPLRETQY
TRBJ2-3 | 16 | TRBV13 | ASSLREGLAGFSDTQY
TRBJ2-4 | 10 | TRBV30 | AWIPNFGIQY
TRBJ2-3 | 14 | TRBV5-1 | ASSGASGGNTDTQY
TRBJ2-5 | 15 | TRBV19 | ASSARRGVATRETQY
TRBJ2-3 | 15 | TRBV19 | ASSRGRQPGGTDTQY
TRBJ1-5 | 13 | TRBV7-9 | ASSLSSRSNQPQH
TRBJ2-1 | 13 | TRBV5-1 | ASTSGGAGVNEQF
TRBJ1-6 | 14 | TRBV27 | ASTLTYNSYNSPLH
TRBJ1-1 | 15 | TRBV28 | ASSRRTTGGVGTEAF
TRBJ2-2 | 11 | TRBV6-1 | ASSVDHTGELF
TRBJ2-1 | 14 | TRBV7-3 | ASSFMVAGVNNEQF
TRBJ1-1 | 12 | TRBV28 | ASSQYRGLSWAF
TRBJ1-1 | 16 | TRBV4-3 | ASSQELGQGPGDTEAF
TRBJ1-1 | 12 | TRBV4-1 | ASSQGPLPREAF